This passage covers 7 T cell receptor beta chains from one sample sequenced in a study of cytomegalovirus exposure and HLA in healthy donors. With 60 Vbeta and 13 Jbeta primers, the PCR was carried out. Repertoires were generated with immunoSEQ multiplex PCR, while TCRdb's copy carries only in-frame clones and drops some. The table shows about 130,000 clones, with 78% occurring only once. Sequences were obtained from PBMCs. The receptor source for this set is a female donor in good health and CMV-seronegative.

The chain is built from TRBV28 and TRBJ2-4; no clear D. CDR3 length equals 14 residues. Trimming stripped 1 base from V and 8 bases from J, with 12 bases between. CDR1 and CDR2 from the germline V gene are MDHEN and SYDVKM. CDR3 region: CASSLLGSGYIQYF. CDR3 DNA: TGTGCCAGCAGTTTATTGGGCAGTGGCTACATTCAGTACTTC.

The chain links TRBV5-5 to TRBJ1-1; D not certain. Trimming stripped 5 bases from V and 4 bases from J, with 15 bases between. This CDR3 has 14 amino acids. CDR1 is SGHKS and CDR2 is YYEKEE in the germline V gene (reference sequence). CDR3 coding DNA: TGTGCCAGCAGTTTTTCTATCCCGAGCACTGAAGCTTTCTTT. It specifies CASSFSIPSTEAFF.

The chain joins TRBV12-2 to TRBJ1-2; the table gives TRBD1 as D, unverified against the DNA. TRBV12-2 is annotated as a pseudogene. The CDR3 length is 19 residues. The CDR3 spells CASRFYKLRGQGENYGYTF. The DNA for the CDR3 is TGTGCAAGTCGCTTCTATAAATTAAGGGGACAGGGGGAAAACTATGGCTACACCTTC.

This rearrangement joins TRBV15 to TRBJ2-7; a possible D gene is TRBD1 (6 bases). V lost 5 bases, J lost 10 bases, and 12 bases lay in between. The CDR3 is 11 amino acids. The V gene's germline CDR1 is LNHNV and CDR2 YYDKDF (reference sequence). This CDR3 is CATSLGTSQYF. In DNA, the CDR3 is TGTGCCACCAGCCTTGGGACAAGTCAGTACTTC.

The gene calls are TRBV4-1 and TRBJ1-1, with D unclear. V was trimmed by 0 bases and J by 2 bases, leaving 10 bases between them. Looked up from germline, CDR1 is MGHRA and CDR2 is YSYEKL. There are 15 residues in the CDR3. In DNA form, the CDR3 reads TGCGCCAGCAGCCAAGAACGGGTATATAACACTGAAGCTTTCTTT. This translates into CASSQERVYNTEAFF.

The rearrangement joins TRBV2 to TRBJ2-3; 8 bases agree with TRBD2. V gave up 3 bases and J gave up 3 bases; unmatched junction bases: 5. The V gene's germline CDR1 is SNHLY and CDR2 FYNNEI. The length of the CDR3 is 15 residues. The CDR3 reads CASSDEREFTDTQYF. In nucleotides, the CDR3 is TGTGCCAGCAGTGACGAGCGGGAGTTTACAGATACGCAGTATTTT.

The chain uses TRBV6-4 and TRBJ2-1; TRBD1 might be the D (5 bases). V lost 2 bases and J lost 7, with 12 bases in between. CDR1 MRHNA and CDR2 SNTAGT come from the germline V gene. This CDR3 has 14 amino acids. The CDR3, as DNA: TGTGCCAGCAGTGACAGGACCCCAGGGAATGAGCAGTTCTTC. As protein: CASSDRTPGNEQFF.